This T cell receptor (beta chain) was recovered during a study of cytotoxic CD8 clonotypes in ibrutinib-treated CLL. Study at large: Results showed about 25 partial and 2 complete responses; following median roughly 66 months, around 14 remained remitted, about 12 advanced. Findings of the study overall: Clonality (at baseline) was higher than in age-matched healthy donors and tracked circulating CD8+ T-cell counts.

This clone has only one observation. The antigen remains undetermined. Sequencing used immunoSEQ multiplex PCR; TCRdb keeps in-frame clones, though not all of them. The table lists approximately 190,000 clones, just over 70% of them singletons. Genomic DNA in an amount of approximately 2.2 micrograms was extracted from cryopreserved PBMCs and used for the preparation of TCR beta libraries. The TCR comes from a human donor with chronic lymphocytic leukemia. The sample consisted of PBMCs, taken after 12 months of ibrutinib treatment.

The CDR3 nucleotides are TGTGCCAGCAGTGAGACAGGCATTTATAGCAATCAGCCCCAGCATTTT. Its translation: CASSETGIYSNQPQHF. V is TRBV27 and J is TRBJ1-5; possibly TRBD1 for D (6 bases). This CDR3 is 16 amino acids long. V lost 5 bases and J 0 bases, leaving 14 bases between the germline ends. Germline CDR1 is MNHEY and CDR2 is SMNVEV (reference sequence).